The rows below give T cell receptor beta chains drawn from one sample of a study of T cell repertoires in cytomegalovirus infection. One entry per CDR3 protein results from TCRdb running MiXCR on the reads. The data contain 100,000 to 150,000 distinct CDR3 sequences, 8.8% of them singletons. The sequencing sample was made of PBMCs. These receptors were collected from a human donor in good health (CMV status not recorded). Some clones in this sample may be carry-over from other donors' samples. Both conserved end residues are part of each CDR3. A D gene is named only where the DNA matches it firmly. A clone size is listed for some rows: how often the clone was seen (once, few, many), or a class if it is expanded.

CDR3	DNA	J	V	D	size	length
CASNRRGANNEQFF	TGTGCCAGCAACCGACGGGGGGCAAACAATGAGCAGTTCTTC	TRBJ2-1	TRBV11-1	-	many	14
CAISEYRGDYGYTF	TGTGCCATCAGTGAATACAGGGGGGACTATGGCTACACCTTC	TRBJ1-2	TRBV10-3	TRBD1	many	14
CASSLGAYEQYF	TGTGCCAGCAGCTTGGGAGCCTACGAGCAGTACTTC	TRBJ2-7	TRBV5-5	-	many	12
CASSLTAGGELFF	TGTGCCAGCAGCTTAACCGCGGGGGGGGAGCTGTTTTTT	TRBJ2-2	TRBV7-8	-	many	13
CASRPGGIGNQEKLFF	TGTGCCAGCAGGCCGGGGGGGATCGGCAACCAGGAAAAACTGTTTTTT	TRBJ1-4	TRBV5-6	-	many	16
CASSRDKSSYEQYF	TGTGCCAGCAGCCGGGACAAATCCTCCTACGAGCAGTACTTC	TRBJ2-7	TRBV7-2	-	many	14
CASITGICADTQYF	TGTGCCAGCATTACCGGGATCTGTGCAGATACGCAGTATTTT	TRBJ2-3	TRBV6-1	-	many	14
CSAAKGTGGKETQYF	TGCAGTGCCGCGAAAGGGACAGGGGGAAAAGAGACCCAGTACTTC	TRBJ2-5	TRBV20-1	TRBD1	many	15
CASSSTRTGENEKLFF	TGTGCCAGCAGTTCTACCAGGACAGGGGAAAATGAAAAACTGTTTTTT	TRBJ1-4	TRBV7-9	TRBD1	-	16
CASSLVRGLAGGARRGEQFF	TGTGCCAGCAGCTTGGTACGAGGGCTAGCGGGGGGGGCCCGGCGAGGTGAGCAGTTCTTC	TRBJ2-1	TRBV5-6	TRBD2	many	20
CSALSGHSSYNEQFF	TGCAGTGCCCTCTCAGGACACAGCTCCTACAATGAGCAGTTCTTC	TRBJ2-1	TRBV20-1	-	many	15
CASSRGGGPDEQFF	TGTGCCAGCAGCCGGGGGGGGGGCCCCGATGAGCAGTTCTTC	TRBJ2-1	TRBV7-2	TRBD2	many	14
CASRRGMNTEAFF	TGTGCCAGCAGAAGGGGGATGAACACTGAAGCTTTCTTT	TRBJ1-1	TRBV6-1	-	many	13
CASSFDWNEQFF	TGTGCCAGCAGCTTCGACTGGAATGAGCAGTTCTTC	TRBJ2-1	TRBV6-1	-	many	12
CASSAGALRGRGTDTQYF	TGTGCCAGCAGCGCCGGAGCACTAAGGGGGCGCGGTACAGATACGCAGTATTTT	TRBJ2-3	TRBV5-4	TRBD1	few	18
CASRGTGTDTQYF	TGTGCCAGTCGTGGGACGGGCACAGATACGCAGTATTTT	TRBJ2-3	TRBV19	-	many	13
CASSVTSNQPQHF	TGTGCCAGCAGTGTGACCAGCAATCAGCCCCAGCATTTT	TRBJ1-5	TRBV2	-	-	13
CASSLLAGLSLYEQFF	TGTGCCAGCAGCCTGTTAGCGGGGTTGAGTTTGTATGAGCAGTTCTTC	TRBJ2-1	TRBV5-5	TRBD2	-	16
CASSLAQGLNTEAFF	TGTGCCAGCAGCTTAGCTCAGGGTTTGAACACTGAAGCTTTCTTT	TRBJ1-1	TRBV7-2	-	many	15
CASSRLGGQPQHF	TGTGCCAGCAGCCGCCTCGGAGGTCAGCCCCAGCATTTT	TRBJ1-5	TRBV28	-	many	13
CASSLVPGNSPLHF	TGTGCCAGCAGTTTAGTACCGGGTAATTCACCCCTCCACTTT	TRBJ1-6	TRBV12-3/TRBV12-4	-	few	14
CASSVKEKLFF	TGTGCCAGCAGTGTCAAGGAAAAACTGTTTTTT	TRBJ1-4	TRBV2	-	many	11
CASTDGTGGPTGELFF	TGTGCCAGCACCGATGGGACAGGGGGCCCCACCGGGGAGCTGTTTTTT	TRBJ2-2	TRBV12-3/TRBV12-4	TRBD1	many	16
CASSIIQGVRSGNTIYF	TGTGCCAGCAGCATTATCCAGGGGGTCCGCTCTGGAAACACCATATATTTT	TRBJ1-3	TRBV7-2	TRBD1	many	17
CASSYPPTSTDTQYF	TGTGCCAGCAGTTACCCCCCGACGAGCACAGATACGCAGTATTTT	TRBJ2-3	TRBV6-6	-	many	15
CVSSSSGQGLMNTEAFF	TGTGTCAGCAGCTCATCGGGACAGGGACTAATGAACACTGAAGCTTTCTTT	TRBJ1-1	TRBV7-4	TRBD1	-	17
CSVPPRTGTTRGYTF	TGCAGCGTCCCCCCCAGGACAGGGACGACACGCGGCTACACCTTC	TRBJ1-2	TRBV29-1	TRBD1	-	15
CSASDRVYGYTF	TGCAGTGCTTCGGACAGGGTCTATGGCTACACCTTC	TRBJ1-2	TRBV20-1	TRBD1	-	12
CASSLGAGGTQFF	TGTGCCAGCAGCTTAGGTGCCGGGGGGACACAGTTCTTC	TRBJ2-1	TRBV7-2	-	many	13
CASSIGAGPGDTQYF	TGTGCCAGCAGCATTGGAGCGGGGCCGGGCGATACGCAGTATTTT	TRBJ2-3	TRBV7-8	TRBD2	many	15
CASSPSPRPEKLFF	TGTGCCAGCAGCCCAAGTCCGCGCCCTGAAAAACTGTTTTTT	TRBJ1-4	TRBV14	-	few	14
CASGDRGLREKLFF	TGTGCCAGCGGCGACAGGGGTCTTCGGGAAAAACTGTTTTTT	TRBJ1-4	TRBV7-2	TRBD1	many	14
CASSIDAGPNQPQHF	TGTGCCAGTAGTATAGATGCGGGACCTAATCAGCCCCAGCATTTT	TRBJ1-5	TRBV19	-	few	15
CASSEWTGETEAFF	TGTGCCAGCAGCGAATGGACAGGGGAGACTGAAGCTTTCTTT	TRBJ1-1	TRBV7-9	TRBD1	many	14
CSVGQVILGEQYF	TGCAGCGTTGGACAGGTTATACTGGGCGAGCAGTACTTC	TRBJ2-7	TRBV29-1	-	many	13
CASSQTGMGNTEAFF	TGCGCCAGCAGCCAGACAGGGATGGGGAACACTGAAGCTTTCTTT	TRBJ1-1	TRBV4-1	TRBD1	many	15
CSARDPGQGVNYGYTF	TGCAGTGCTAGAGATCCTGGACAGGGAGTAAACTATGGCTACACCTTC	TRBJ1-2	TRBV20-1	TRBD1	many	16
CASSPRGGTGNTIYF	TGTGCCAGCAGCCCCCGAGGAGGGACGGGAAATACCATATATTTT	TRBJ1-3	TRBV7-2	-	many	15
CASSSRSAGDSPLHF	TGTGCCAGCAGTTCCCGATCAGCGGGTGATTCACCCCTCCACTTT	TRBJ1-6	TRBV6-6	-	many	15
CASSLRDFGTGKLFF	TGTGCCAGTAGTCTTCGGGACTTCGGAACTGGAAAACTGTTTTTT	TRBJ1-4	TRBV19	-	-	15